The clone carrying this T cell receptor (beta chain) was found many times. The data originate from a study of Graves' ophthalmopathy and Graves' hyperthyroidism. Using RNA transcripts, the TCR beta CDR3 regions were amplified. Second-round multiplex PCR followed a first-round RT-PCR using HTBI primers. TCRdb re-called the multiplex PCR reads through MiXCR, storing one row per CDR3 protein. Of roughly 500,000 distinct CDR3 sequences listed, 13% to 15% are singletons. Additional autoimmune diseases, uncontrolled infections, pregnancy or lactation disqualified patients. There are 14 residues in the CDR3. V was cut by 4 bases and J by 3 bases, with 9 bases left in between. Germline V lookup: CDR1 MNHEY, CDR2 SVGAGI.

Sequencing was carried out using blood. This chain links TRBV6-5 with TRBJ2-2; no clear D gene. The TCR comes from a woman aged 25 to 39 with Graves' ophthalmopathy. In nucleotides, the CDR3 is TGTGCCAGCAGTTCCGACCGATACACCGGGGAGCTGTTTTTT. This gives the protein CASSSDRYTGELFF.